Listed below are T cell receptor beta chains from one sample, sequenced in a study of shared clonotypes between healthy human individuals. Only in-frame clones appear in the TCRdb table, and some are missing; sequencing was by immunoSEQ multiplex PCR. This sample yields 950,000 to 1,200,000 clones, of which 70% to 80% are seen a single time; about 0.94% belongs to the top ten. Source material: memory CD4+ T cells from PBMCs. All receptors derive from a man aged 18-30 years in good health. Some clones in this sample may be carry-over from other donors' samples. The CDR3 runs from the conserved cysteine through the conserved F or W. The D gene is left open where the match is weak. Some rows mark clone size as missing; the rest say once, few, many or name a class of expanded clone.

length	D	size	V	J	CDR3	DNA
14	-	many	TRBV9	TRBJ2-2	CASSVEGTAGELFF	TGTGCCAGCAGCGTAGAGGGGACCGCGGGGGAGCTGTTTTTT
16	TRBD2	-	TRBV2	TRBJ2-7	CASSDPGRWDSYEQYF	TGTGCCAGCAGTGACCCCGGGAGGTGGGACTCCTACGAGCAGTACTTC
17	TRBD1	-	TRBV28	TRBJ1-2	CASRASGGDRGYYGYTF	TGTGCCAGCAGGGCGTCGGGTGGGGACAGGGGTTACTATGGCTACACCTTC
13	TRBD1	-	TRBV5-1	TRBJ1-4	CASSQGQGEKLFF	TGCGCCAGCAGCCAGGGACAGGGTGAAAAACTGTTTTTT
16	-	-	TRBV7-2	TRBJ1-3	CASSPMWGGSGNTIYF	TGTGCCAGCAGCCCGATGTGGGGCGGCTCTGGAAACACCATATATTTT
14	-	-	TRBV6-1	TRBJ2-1	CASSELIRYNEQFF	TGTGCCAGCAGTGAATTGATCCGTTACAATGAGCAGTTCTTC
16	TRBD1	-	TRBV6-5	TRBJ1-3	CASSYGQDTGGNTIYF	TGTGCCAGCAGTTATGGACAGGATACGGGAGGAAACACCATATATTTT
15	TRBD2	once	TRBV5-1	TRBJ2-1	CASSGPGGGVNEQFF	TGCGCCAGCAGCGGACCTGGGGGAGGGGTCAATGAGCAGTTCTTC
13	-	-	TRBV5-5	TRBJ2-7	CASTSYPLGEQYF	TGTGCCAGCACCTCGTACCCCCTCGGCGAGCAGTACTTC
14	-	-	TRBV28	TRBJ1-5	CASNRYREDQPQHF	TGTGCCAGTAATAGATACAGGGAGGATCAGCCCCAGCATTTT